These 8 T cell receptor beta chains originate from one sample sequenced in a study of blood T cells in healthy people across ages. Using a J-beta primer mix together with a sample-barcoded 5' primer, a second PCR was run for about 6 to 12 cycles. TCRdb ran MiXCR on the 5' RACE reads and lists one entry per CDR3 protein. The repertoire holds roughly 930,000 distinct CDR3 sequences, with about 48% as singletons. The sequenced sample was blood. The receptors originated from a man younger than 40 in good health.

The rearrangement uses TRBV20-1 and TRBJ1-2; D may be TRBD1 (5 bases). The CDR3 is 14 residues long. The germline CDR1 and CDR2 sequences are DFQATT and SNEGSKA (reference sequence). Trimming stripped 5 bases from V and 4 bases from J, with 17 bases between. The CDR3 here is CSASRRGAGYGYTF. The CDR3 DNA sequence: TGCAGTGCTTCCCGAAGAGGGGCGGGCTATGGCTACACCTTC.

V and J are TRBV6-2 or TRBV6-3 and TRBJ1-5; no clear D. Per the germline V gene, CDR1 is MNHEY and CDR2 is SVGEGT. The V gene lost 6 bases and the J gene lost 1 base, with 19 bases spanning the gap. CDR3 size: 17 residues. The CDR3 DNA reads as TGTGCCAGCAGGGAACCTGCAGTGGTAAGAAGCAATCAGCCCCAGCATTTT. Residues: CASREPAVVRSNQPQHF.

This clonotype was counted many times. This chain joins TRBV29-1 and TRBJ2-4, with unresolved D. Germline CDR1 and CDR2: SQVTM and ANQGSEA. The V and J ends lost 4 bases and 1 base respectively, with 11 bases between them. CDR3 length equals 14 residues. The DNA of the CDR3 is TGCAGCGTTGCTCAAGGGTGGGCCAAAAACATTCAGTACTTC. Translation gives CSVAQGWAKNIQYF. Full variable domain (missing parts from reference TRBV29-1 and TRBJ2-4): SAVISQKPSRDICQRGTSLTIQCQVDSQVTMMFWYRQQPGQSLTLIATANQGSEATYESGFVIDKFPISRPNLTFSTLTVSNMSPEDSSIYLCSVAQGWAKNIQYFGAGTRLSVL.

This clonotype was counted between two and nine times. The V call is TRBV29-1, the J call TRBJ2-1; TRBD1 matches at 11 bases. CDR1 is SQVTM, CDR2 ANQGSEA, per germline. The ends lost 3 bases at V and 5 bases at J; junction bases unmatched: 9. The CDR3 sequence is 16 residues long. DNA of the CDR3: TGCAGCGTTGAGCGGGGGACAGGGGGACTAGACAATGAGCAGTTCTTC. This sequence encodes CSVERGTGGLDNEQFF.

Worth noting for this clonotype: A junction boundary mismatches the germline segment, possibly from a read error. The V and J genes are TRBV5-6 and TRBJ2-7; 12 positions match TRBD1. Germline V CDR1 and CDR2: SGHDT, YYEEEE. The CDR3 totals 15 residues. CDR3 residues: CASSLGGQGAYKQYF. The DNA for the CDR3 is TGTGCCAGCAGCTTGGGGGGACAGGGGGCCTACAAGCAGTACTTC.

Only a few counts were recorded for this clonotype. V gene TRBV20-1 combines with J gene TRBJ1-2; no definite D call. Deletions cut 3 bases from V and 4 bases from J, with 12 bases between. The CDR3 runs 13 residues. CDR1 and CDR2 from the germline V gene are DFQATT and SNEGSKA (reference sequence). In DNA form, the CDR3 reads TGCAGTGCTAGTGGGGAATTGGGCTATGGCTACACCTTC. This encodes CSASGELGYGYTF.

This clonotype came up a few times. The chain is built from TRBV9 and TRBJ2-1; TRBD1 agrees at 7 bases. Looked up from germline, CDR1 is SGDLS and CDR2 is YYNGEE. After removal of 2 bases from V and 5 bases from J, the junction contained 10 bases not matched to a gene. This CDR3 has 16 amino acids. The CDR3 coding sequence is TGTGCCAGCAGCGTTCGAAGCGAGGGGGCGAACAATGAGCAGTTCTTC. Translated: CASSVRSEGANNEQFF. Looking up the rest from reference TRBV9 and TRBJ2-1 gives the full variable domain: DSGVTQTPKHLITATGQRVTLRCSPRSGDLSVYWYQQSLDQGLQFLIQYYNGEERAKGNILERFSAQQFPDLHSELNLSSLELGDSALYFCASSVRSEGANNEQFFGPGTRLTVL.

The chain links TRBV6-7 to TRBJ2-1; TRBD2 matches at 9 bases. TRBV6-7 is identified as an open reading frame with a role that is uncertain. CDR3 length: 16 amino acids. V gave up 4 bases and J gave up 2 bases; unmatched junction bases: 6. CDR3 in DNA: TGTGCCAGCAGTTCCGGGACTAGCAGCGCCTACAATGAGCAGTTCTTC. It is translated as CASSSGTSSAYNEQFF.